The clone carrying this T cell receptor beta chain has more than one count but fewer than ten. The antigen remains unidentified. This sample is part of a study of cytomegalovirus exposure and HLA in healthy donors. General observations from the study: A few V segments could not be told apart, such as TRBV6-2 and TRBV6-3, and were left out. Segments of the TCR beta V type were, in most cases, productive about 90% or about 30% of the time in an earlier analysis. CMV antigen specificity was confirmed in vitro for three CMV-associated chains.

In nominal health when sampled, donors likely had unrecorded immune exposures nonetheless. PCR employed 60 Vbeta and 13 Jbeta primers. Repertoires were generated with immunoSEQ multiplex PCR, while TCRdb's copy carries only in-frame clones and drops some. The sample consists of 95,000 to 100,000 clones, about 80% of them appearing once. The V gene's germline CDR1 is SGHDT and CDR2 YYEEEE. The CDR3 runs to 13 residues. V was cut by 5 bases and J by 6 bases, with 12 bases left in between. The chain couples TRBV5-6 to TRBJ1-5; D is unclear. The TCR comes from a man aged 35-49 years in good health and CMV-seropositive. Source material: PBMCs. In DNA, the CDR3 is TGTGCCAGCAGTTTAGGACTTCGTCAGCCCCAGCATTTT. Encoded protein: CASSLGLRQPQHF.